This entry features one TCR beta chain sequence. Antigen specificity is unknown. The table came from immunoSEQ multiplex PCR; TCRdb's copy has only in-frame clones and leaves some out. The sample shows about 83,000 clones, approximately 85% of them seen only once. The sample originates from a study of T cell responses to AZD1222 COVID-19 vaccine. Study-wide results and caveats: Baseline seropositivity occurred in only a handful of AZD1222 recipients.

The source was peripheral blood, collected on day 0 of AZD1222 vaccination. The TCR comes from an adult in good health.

The CDR3 spells CASSFRDSYYEQYF. CDR3 coding DNA: TGTGCCAGCAGCTTCCGGGACAGTTACTACGAGCAGTACTTC. The V call is TRBV11-2, the J call TRBJ2-7; TRBD1 aligns across 7 bases. Trimming at V came to 3 bases and at J to 3 bases, leaving 5 bases not matched to a gene. Germline V gives CDR1 SGHAT, CDR2 FQNNGV. The CDR3 is made up of 14 amino acids.